A single sample is the source of the 14 T cell receptor beta chains below, sequenced in a study of T cell responses to AZD1222 COVID-19 vaccine (dated by TCRdb to the early 2020s). The sample's time point label is to be understood as: baseline before first vaccination. The treatment or condition label, read with the paper, signifies: meningococcal conjugate vaccine given as trial control. Libraries were built with the immunoSEQ multiplex PCR assay. Held by TCRdb, this immuneACCESS table contains in-frame sequences only and omits some clones. Under half of the omission traces to an unresolved V gene where checked; the cause of the rest is unknown. Within this sample are about 93,000 clones, with approximately 89% of them counted one time only. Of the sample, about 2.7% is held by the ten largest clones. The source was peripheral blood, collected on day 0 of MenACWY control vaccination. Every receptor here comes from an adult in good health.

The chain is built from TRBV4-1 and TRBJ2-4; TRBD1 is a possible D gene (6 bases). Trimming removed 4 bases at V and 7 bases at J, with 14 bases between. Germline CDR1 and CDR2: MGHRA and YSYEKL. The CDR3 spans 14 residues. CDR3 bases: TGCGCCAGCAGCCCCGGACAGCTCTATAACATTCAGTACTTC. It is translated as CASSPGQLYNIQYF.

The genes are TRBV11-1 and TRBJ2-7; D is possibly TRBD1 or TRBD2 (6 bases each). Germline assignment: CDR1 SGHAT and CDR2 FQDESV (reference sequence). CDR3 size: 15 residues. Trimming stripped 0 bases from V and 3 bases from J, with 12 bases between. CDR3 coding DNA: TGTGCCAGCAGCTTAGCAGGAGGGGGAGGCTACGAGCAGTACTTC. Translating gives CASSLAGGGGYEQYF. Full variable domain (remainder filled in from reference TRBV11-1 and TRBJ2-7): EAEVAQSPRYKITEKSQAVAFWCDPISGHATLYWYRQILGQGPELLVQFQDESVVDDSQLPKDRFSAERLKGVDSTLKIQPAELGDSAMYLCASSLAGGGGYEQYFGPGTRLTVT.

This chain connects TRBV7-9 to TRBJ1-2, with D possibly TRBD1 on 5 matching bases. Germline V gives CDR1 SEHNR, CDR2 FQNEAQ (reference sequence). The CDR3 has 15 amino acids. V lost 6 bases and J 5 bases, leaving 19 bases between the germline ends. The CDR3: CASSNTGPMAYGYTF. The CDR3 DNA reads TGTGCCAGCAGTAACACGGGACCCATGGCATATGGCTACACCTTC.

The J gene is TRBJ2-5, the V gene TRBV15; D gene unclear. Trimming cost V 0 bases and J 4 bases, with 12 bases left between them. Germline V gives CDR1 LNHNV, CDR2 YYDKDF (reference sequence). The CDR3 loop spans 15 amino acids. CDR3 bases: TGTGCCACCAGCAGAGATCTTCAGAGAAGAGAGACCCAGTACTTC. It specifies CATSRDLQRRETQYF.

The chain carries TRBV5-6 and TRBJ1-2, with D maybe TRBD1 (5 bases). V lost 4 bases, J lost 4 bases, and 17 bases lay in between. The CDR3 sequence is 15 residues long. CDR1 SGHDT and CDR2 YYEEEE come from the germline V gene. The CDR3 DNA is TGTGCCAGCAGCCTAGGCGAACAGGTCTTCTATGGCTACACCTTC. Encoded protein: CASSLGEQVFYGYTF. Full variable domain (remainder filled in from reference TRBV5-6 and TRBJ1-2): DAGVTQSPTHLIKTRGQQVTLRCSPKSGHDTVSWYQQALGQGPQFIFQYYEEEERQRGNFPDRFSGHQFPNYSSELNVNALLLGDSALYLCASSLGEQVFYGYTFGSGTRLTVV.

This clone was found a few times. J is TRBJ2-2 and V is TRBV5-4; 9 nucleotides align to TRBD2. V trimming: 4 bases; J trimming: 4 bases; junction bases outside the gene matches: 14. Germline CDR1 is SGHNT and CDR2 is YYREEE (reference sequence). This CDR3 is 18 amino acids long. In nucleotides, the CDR3 is TGTGCCAGCAGCAAGGGAGGTGCGGGGGGGCCGAGCACCGGGGAGCTGTTTTTT. It encodes CASSKGGAGGPSTGELFF.

V gene TRBV7-9 combines with J gene TRBJ1-3; D is ambiguous. Germline values: CDR1 SEHNR, CDR2 FQNEAQ (reference sequence). The CDR3 consists of 14 residues. Trimming removed 4 bases at V and 1 base at J, with 8 bases between. CDR3 region: CASSSTESGNTIYF. The CDR3 DNA reads TGTGCCAGCAGCTCGACGGAATCTGGAAACACCATATATTTT.

This chain's CDR3 is CASSLGPQGAGNTIYF. The CDR3 DNA reads as TGTGCCAGCAGCTTAGGCCCGCAGGGAGCTGGAAACACCATATATTTT. This sequence joins TRBV7-2 and TRBJ1-3; D may be TRBD1 (5 bases). Trimming cost V 1 base and J 2 bases, with 12 bases left between them. This CDR3 comprises 16 residues. In germline, CDR1 is SGHTA, CDR2 FQGNSA. Full variable domain (missing parts from reference TRBV7-2 and TRBJ1-3): GAGVSQSPSNKVTEKGKDVELRCDPISGHTALYWYRQSLGQGLEFLIYFQGNSAPDKSGLPSDRFSAERTGGSVSTLTIQRTQQEDSAVYLCASSLGPQGAGNTIYFGEGSWLTVV.

This rearrangement joins TRBV28 to TRBJ2-1; possibly TRBD1 for D (5 bases). The CDR3 contains 13 residues. The germline gives CDR1 MDHEN, CDR2 SYDVKM. Trimming cost V 8 bases and J 9 bases, with 17 bases left between them. The CDR3 sequence is CASLRQISSEQFF. The DNA for the CDR3 is TGTGCCAGCCTTCGACAGATTAGTAGTGAGCAGTTCTTC.

This chain joins TRBV5-1 and TRBJ2-6; D is possibly TRBD2 (5 bases). The germline V and J ends were trimmed by 0 bases and 1 base, with 8 bases remaining between them. CDR1 is SGHRS and CDR2 is YFSETQ in the germline V gene. The CDR3 loop spans 16 amino acids. CDR3 region: CASSLASGSGANVLTF. CDR3 nucleotide sequence: TGCGCCAGCAGCTTGGCCTCGGGGTCTGGGGCCAACGTCCTGACTTTC.

This clone was detected only a few times. The chain links TRBV9 to TRBJ1-1; 8 bases map to TRBD1. The CDR3 extends over 15 amino acids. The germline V gene has CDR1 SGDLS and CDR2 YYNGEE. J gave up 2 bases and V 0 bases, and 3 bases lay outside the gene matches. The CDR3 protein is CASSVDGQGNTEAFF. The CDR3 bases are TGTGCCAGCAGCGTAGACGGACAGGGTAACACTGAAGCTTTCTTT. Full variable domain (rest looked up from reference TRBV9 and TRBJ1-1): DSGVTQTPKHLITATGQRVTLRCSPRSGDLSVYWYQQSLDQGLQFLIQYYNGEERAKGNILERFSAQQFPDLHSELNLSSLELGDSALYFCASSVDGQGNTEAFFGQGTRLTVV.

The V and J genes are TRBV19 and TRBJ2-6; D is uncertain. The CDR3 is 14 residues long. V shed 10 bases and J shed 4 bases, with 14 bases lying between them. The germline V gene has CDR1 LNHDA and CDR2 SQIVND (reference sequence). CDR3 nucleotide sequence: TGTGCCACTTCGGCGCTCGGGGGGGCCAACGTCCTGACTTTC. Protein: CATSALGGANVLTF.

This chain uses TRBV2 with TRBJ2-5; 10 positions agree with TRBD2. Germline values: CDR1 SNHLY, CDR2 FYNNEI. CDR3 length: 15 amino acids. V lost 6 bases to trimming and J lost 9 bases; unmatched junction nucleotides: 13. CDR3 sequence: CASRQRGGGTEAQYF. CDR3 sequence (DNA): TGTGCCAGCAGGCAGCGGGGGGGCGGGACTGAGGCCCAGTACTTC.

The J gene is TRBJ1-2, the V gene TRBV9; a possible D gene is TRBD1 (6 bases). CDR1 is SGDLS and CDR2 is YYNGEE in the germline V gene. V was shortened by 3 bases and J by 7 bases, with 16 bases between the two germline ends. The CDR3 has 14 residues. This CDR3 is CASSATNRELGYTF. The DNA of the CDR3 is TGTGCCAGCAGCGCGACAAACAGGGAGCTTGGCTACACCTTC.